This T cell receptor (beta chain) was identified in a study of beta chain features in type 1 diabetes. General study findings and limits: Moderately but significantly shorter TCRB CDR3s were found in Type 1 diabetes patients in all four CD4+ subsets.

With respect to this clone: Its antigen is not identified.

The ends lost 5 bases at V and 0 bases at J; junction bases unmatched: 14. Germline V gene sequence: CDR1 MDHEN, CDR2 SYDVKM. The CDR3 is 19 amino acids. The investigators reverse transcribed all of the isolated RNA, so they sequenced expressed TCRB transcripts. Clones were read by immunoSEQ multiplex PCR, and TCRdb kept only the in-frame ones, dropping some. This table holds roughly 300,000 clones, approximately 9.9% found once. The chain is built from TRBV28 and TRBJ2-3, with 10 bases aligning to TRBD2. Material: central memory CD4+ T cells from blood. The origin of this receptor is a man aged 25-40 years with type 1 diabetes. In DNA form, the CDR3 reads TGTGCCAGCAGTCCCATCGGGACTAGCGCCGCCTCGAGCACAGATACGCAGTATTTT. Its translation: CASSPIGTSAASSTDTQYF.